Sequencing of this TCR beta chain was carried out in a study of response to subunit inactivated influenza vaccine. Trimming removed 0 bases at V and 5 bases at J, with 7 bases between. CDR1 and CDR2 (germline): KGHSH, LQKENI. CDR3 length: 13 amino acids. Study-level points and caveats: New T cells are recruited in small numbers by each seasonal influenza vaccination, according to the authors' suggestion.

TCRdb passed the RT-PCR reads through MiXCR, listing each CDR3 protein once. This sample has roughly 500,000 distinct CDR3 sequences, with over 25% found just once. Comments on this clonotype: What it binds is unknown.

The origin of this receptor is a man aged 45-65 years who received an inactivated influenza vaccine. The chain is built from TRBV18 and TRBJ2-5; D uncertain. The starting material was CD4+ T cells sorted from PBMCs, obtained around 5 days after vaccination. CDR3 loop: CASSPPIVETQYF. The CDR3 region has the DNA TGTGCCAGCTCACCACCGATTGTGGAGACCCAGTACTTC. The full variable domain, completed using reference TRBV18 and TRBJ2-5, is NAGVMQNPRHLVRRRGQEARLRCSPMKGHSHVYWYRQLPEEGLKFMVYLQKENIIDESGMPKERFSAEFPKEGPSILRIQQVVRGDSAAYFCASSPPIVETQYFGPGTRLLVL.